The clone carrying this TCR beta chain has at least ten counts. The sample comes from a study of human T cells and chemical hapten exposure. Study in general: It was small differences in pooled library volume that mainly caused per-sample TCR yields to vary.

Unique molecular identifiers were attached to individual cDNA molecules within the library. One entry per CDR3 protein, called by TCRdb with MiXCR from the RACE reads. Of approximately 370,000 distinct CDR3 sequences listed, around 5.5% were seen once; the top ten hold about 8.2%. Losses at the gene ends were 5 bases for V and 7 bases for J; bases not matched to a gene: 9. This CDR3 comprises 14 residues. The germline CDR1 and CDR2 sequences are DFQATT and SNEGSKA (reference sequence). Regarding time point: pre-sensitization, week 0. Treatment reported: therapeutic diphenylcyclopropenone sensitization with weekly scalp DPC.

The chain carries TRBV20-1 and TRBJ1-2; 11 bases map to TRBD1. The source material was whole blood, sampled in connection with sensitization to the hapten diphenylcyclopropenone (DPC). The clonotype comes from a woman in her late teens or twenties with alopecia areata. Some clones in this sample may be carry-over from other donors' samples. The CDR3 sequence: CSAGSGTGGAGYTF. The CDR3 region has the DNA TGCAGTGCTGGGTCCGGGACAGGGGGGGCTGGCTACACCTTC.